The sequence of this TCR beta chain was determined in a study of vaccination effects on CD4 cells after COVID-19. Study observations and caveats: Nearly all vaccine-induced clones in healthy recipients recognized only SARS-CoV-2. Infection-derived and vaccine-derived clones contracted markedly late after vaccination. Relatively few convalescent patients took part in the study, which had no early post-infection timepoints.

An approximately 10-day culture period preceded the isolation of CD4+ T cells. Days 3 and 7 saw half the medium replaced with IL-2 medium. The V and J ends lost 5 bases and 4 bases respectively, with 14 bases between them. The CDR3 is made up of 13 amino acids. Germline loops: CDR1 SQVTM, CDR2 ANQGSEA. In this sample, this clone turned up once. The antigen is unknown. Profiling relied on immunoSEQ multiplex PCR, and the TCRdb table lists in-frame clones only, not all of them. In the table there are 30,000 or so clones, about 71% of which are singletons. The source was CD4+ T cells from PBMCs cultured without peptide, collected before COVID-19 vaccination. The origin of this receptor is a human donor who received a COVID-19 vaccine. The chain couples TRBV29-1 to TRBJ1-2; D uncertain. CDR3 sequence (DNA): TGCAGCGTTTGGGTGGGCGGATCCTATGGCTACACCTTC. Its protein product is CSVWVGGSYGYTF.